A selection of T cell receptor beta chains follows, all from one sample in a study of shared clonotypes between healthy human individuals. The repertoire was sequenced with immunoSEQ multiplex PCR; TCRdb's copy has only in-frame clones and lacks some. The sample includes around 1.5 million clones, nearly 99% seen only once; the top ten take about 0.45%. The sample taken for sequencing was naive CD4+ T cells sorted from blood. Receptors originate from a man aged 25-40 years in good health. The CDR3 runs from the conserved cysteine through the conserved F or W. A D gene is named only where the DNA matches it firmly. The size of a clone is reported for some rows only, either as once, few or many, or as a class for expanded clones.

>TRBD2|once|TRBJ2-2|TRBV11-3
TGTGCCAGCAGCCAAAGCGGGACGAACACCGGGGAGCTGTTTTTT
CASSQSGTNTGELFF
>TRBD2|NA|TRBJ2-1|TRBV9
TGTGCCAGCAGCCCAGACGCTCGTACTTTAGCGGGGCAGTTCTTC
CASSPDARTLAGQFF
>NA|NA|TRBJ2-7|TRBV28
TGTGCCAGCAGTTTTACCGGGACGGGACACTACGAGCAGTACTTC
CASSFTGTGHYEQYF
>NA|NA|TRBJ2-7|TRBV5-8
TGTGCCAGCAGCTCTAGAACCCCCGGACCCGAGCAGTACTTC
CASSSRTPGPEQYF
>NA|NA|TRBJ1-3|TRBV19
TGTGCCAGTAGTATCTCGGGGACTGGAAACACCATATATTTT
CASSISGTGNTIYF
>NA|NA|TRBJ2-7|TRBV11-2
TGTGCCAGCACTCAGGGGGGAGGGGCCTACGAGCAGTACTTC
CASTQGGGAYEQYF
>NA|NA|TRBJ1-2|TRBV29-1
TGCAGCACCTGGACAGCTAACTATGGCTACACCTTC
CSTWTANYGYTF
>NA|NA|TRBJ2-7|TRBV5-4
TGTGCCAGCAGCCCAGGAGACCGCATAGAGCAACAGTACTTC
CASSPGDRIEQQYF
>TRBD2|NA|TRBJ2-1|TRBV9
TGTGCCAGCAGCGTAGGTGTTTGGAGCGGGAGGGCCTACAATGAGCAGTTCTTC
CASSVGVWSGRAYNEQFF
>NA|NA|TRBJ2-1|TRBV15
TGTGCCACCAGCAGAAGAACAGGAGGCGGCTCCTACAATGAGCAGTTCTTC
CATSRRTGGGSYNEQFF
>TRBD1|NA|TRBJ1-2|TRBV9
TGTGCCAGCAGCGGGGGACAGGCGACGACCTATGGCTACACCTTC
CASSGGQATTYGYTF
>TRBD1|once|TRBJ1-2|TRBV7-2
TGTGCCAGCAGCTTACAGGGGGCGATTGGCTACACCTTC
CASSLQGAIGYTF
>TRBD2|NA|TRBJ2-3|TRBV7-8
TGTGCCAGCAGCGTAGGCGGGACTAGCTTGTCAGATACGCAGTATTTT
CASSVGGTSLSDTQYF
>TRBD2|NA|TRBJ2-5|TRBV7-9
TGTGCCAGCAGCCGAGGACTAGCGGGAGGGTCGGGAGAGACCCAGTACTTC
CASSRGLAGGSGETQYF
>NA|NA|TRBJ2-1|TRBV10-2
TGCGCCAGTTCGAAAGGGACCTACAATGAGCAGTTCTTC
CASSKGTYNEQFF
>NA|NA|TRBJ2-3|TRBV9
TGTGCCAGCAGCGTAGGGCAGCTTGATACGCAGTATTTT
CASSVGQLDTQYF
>NA|NA|TRBJ2-7|TRBV6-6
TGTGCCAGCAGTTCGTCGGGGGAAGTCTACGAGCAGTACTTC
CASSSSGEVYEQYF
>TRBD2|NA|TRBJ2-7|TRBV5-6
TGTGCCAGCAGCTCGCCGGGACCGAGGACTAGCGGGAGGGCCTACGAGCAGTACTTC
CASSSPGPRTSGRAYEQYF
>NA|once|TRBJ1-4|TRBV28
TGTGCTGTCGAACCGCGGGATGAAAAACTGTTTTTT
CAVEPRDEKLFF
>TRBD2|NA|TRBJ2-3|TRBV7-6
TGTGCCAGCAGCTTAGGACCGGGACTAGCTTTCACAGATACGCAGTATTTT
CASSLGPGLAFTDTQYF
>NA|NA|TRBJ1-1|TRBV9
TGTGCCAGCAGCGTAGACGATGGCAGGGGATTGGGGAACACTGAAGCTTTCTTT
CASSVDDGRGLGNTEAFF
>TRBD1|NA|TRBJ1-2|TRBV27
TGTGCCAGCAGTCTCCAGCCAGGGGGCTATGGCTACACCTTC
CASSLQPGGYGYTF
>TRBD1|NA|TRBJ2-1|TRBV10-3
TGTGCCATCAGTACCCTTGGGACAGGGGGGTCCAATGAGCAGTTCTTC
CAISTLGTGGSNEQFF
>NA|NA|TRBJ2-7|TRBV28
TGTGCCACCGCGTCCCTCCTCCTCCACGAGCAGTACTTC
CATASLLLHEQYF
>TRBD2|NA|TRBJ2-1|TRBV9
TGTGCCAGCAGCGCGAGCGGGAGGACCTACAATGAGCAGTTCTTC
CASSASGRTYNEQFF
>TRBD1|NA|TRBJ1-1|TRBV7-9
TGTGCCAGCAGCTTAGCGCGGGGGTCCAGGGGGCTTTGGGACACTGAAGCTTTCTTT
CASSLARGSRGLWDTEAFF
>NA|once|TRBJ1-2|TRBV5-1
TGCGCCAGCAGCTTGGCCCCGACAACCTATGGCTACACCTTC
CASSLAPTTYGYTF
>TRBD1|NA|TRBJ1-5|TRBV2
TGTGCCAGCTACCCGGGACAGGGAAGCAATCAGCCCCAGCATTTT
CASYPGQGSNQPQHF
>NA|NA|TRBJ1-2|TRBV6-6
TGTGCCAGCAGTTCCAACAGGGTTCTCGGCTACACCTTC
CASSSNRVLGYTF
>NA|NA|TRBJ2-2|TRBV10-3
TGTGCCATCAGTGATCCCCTGCGCGGCACCGGGGAGCTGTTTTTT
CAISDPLRGTGELFF
>TRBD2|NA|TRBJ2-1|TRBV7-9
TGTGCCAGCAGACCCCAGGTGGCGGGAGGTTACAATGAGCAGTTCTTC
CASRPQVAGGYNEQFF
>NA|NA|TRBJ2-7|TRBV28
TGTGCCACCCTGGACAGAGGGACATCCTACGAGCAGTACTTC
CATLDRGTSYEQYF
>NA|NA|TRBJ1-1|TRBV27
TGTGCCAGCAGGGTCAAGAGTCCGGGATTGTACACTGAAGCTTTCTTT
CASRVKSPGLYTEAFF
>NA|NA|TRBJ2-1|TRBV9
TGTGCCAGCAGCGTCGGGGTTTTCAATGAGCAGTTCTTC
CASSVGVFNEQFF
>NA|NA|TRBJ2-3|TRBV19
TGTGCCAGTAGTACGGACGCCGGCCGGACAGATACGCAGTATTTT
CASSTDAGRTDTQYF
>NA|once|TRBJ1-5|TRBV28
TGTGCCAGCACCCCTCGGCCGGTGGCTGATCGTCAGCCCCAGCATTTT
CASTPRPVADRQPQHF
>NA|NA|TRBJ2-3|TRBV5-1
TGCGCCAGCAGCGAAAGGTCTGGGATCACAGATACGCAGTATTTT
CASSERSGITDTQYF
>NA|once|TRBJ2-7|TRBV6-5
TGTGCCAGCAGTTACACCCCCTACGAGCAGTACTTC
CASSYTPYEQYF
>NA|NA|TRBJ2-2|TRBV9
TGTGCCAGCAGCGTAGTTAGCGGAGTTAACACCGGGGAGCTGTTTTTT
CASSVVSGVNTGELFF
>TRBD2|NA|TRBJ2-3|TRBV29-1
TGCAGCGTTGACCTAGCGGGGTTAACAGATACGCAGTATTTT
CSVDLAGLTDTQYF
>TRBD2|NA|TRBJ2-1|TRBV30
TGTGCCTGGAGTCCGCGGGAGCAGAATGAGCAGTTCTTC
CAWSPREQNEQFF
>NA|NA|TRBJ2-7|TRBV7-2
TGTGCCAGCAGCTTAGGGGCCAGCTCCTACGAGCAGTACTTC
CASSLGASSYEQYF
>NA|once|TRBJ1-5|TRBV13
TGTGCCAGCAGCATCGGTGCGAGGGACCAGCATTTT
CASSIGARDQHF
>TRBD2|NA|TRBJ2-1|TRBV30
TGTACCTGGAGTTCTGGACTAGCGGGAGGGGATGAGCAGTTCTTC
CTWSSGLAGGDEQFF
>NA|NA|TRBJ2-2|TRBV7-6
TGTGCCAGCAGCTTAGGTCCCCCTAGCAGAACCGGGGAGCTGTTTTTT
CASSLGPPSRTGELFF
>NA|NA|TRBJ2-7|TRBV7-2
TGTGCCAGCAGCTCTCAAGGACGCGACGAGCAGTACTTC
CASSSQGRDEQYF
>TRBD1|NA|TRBJ2-1|TRBV7-7
TGTGCTAGCAGCTTAGGCCCGGGACAGCACAATGAGCAGTTCTTC
CASSLGPGQHNEQFF
>NA|once|TRBJ1-1|TRBV29-1
TGCAGCGTTGCGAGACTTTTGAACACTGAAGCTTTCTTT
CSVARLLNTEAFF
>NA|NA|TRBJ2-5|TRBV30
TGTGCCTGGAGTGGCCAAGAGACCCAGTACTTC
CAWSGQETQYF
>NA|NA|TRBJ2-2|TRBV11-2
TGTGCCAGCAGCTTAGGTCAGCGACGAGGTGACACCGGGGAGCTGTTTTTT
CASSLGQRRGDTGELFF
>NA|NA|TRBJ2-3|TRBV5-1
TGCGCCAGCAGCTCGTTACCGGGAGTAGATACGCAGTATTTT
CASSSLPGVDTQYF
>NA|NA|TRBJ1-1|TRBV11-3
TGTGCCAGCAGCTTAGGGGTGGACGACACTGAAGCTTTCTTT
CASSLGVDDTEAFF
>NA|NA|TRBJ2-2|TRBV5-1
TGCGCCAGCAGACCGCCGGGCACGAACACCGGGGAGCTGTTTTTT
CASRPPGTNTGELFF
>NA|NA|TRBJ2-5|TRBV28
TGTGCCAGCAGTTTTACGAGAGCACAAGAGACCCAGTACTTC
CASSFTRAQETQYF
>NA|NA|TRBJ2-3|TRBV5-6
TGTGCCAGCAGCTCCAGCACAGATACGCAGTATTTT
CASSSSTDTQYF
>NA|NA|TRBJ1-3|TRBV18
TGTGCCAGCTCACCAGGGGCCTACTCTGGAAACACCATATATTTT
CASSPGAYSGNTIYF
>NA|NA|TRBJ1-1|TRBV5-1
TGCGCCAGCTCCGTCACAGGGAACACTGAAGCTTTCTTT
CASSVTGNTEAFF